This note documents a single T cell receptor beta chain sequence. Its cognate antigen is unknown. The data were produced by immunoSEQ multiplex PCR, yet TCRdb's version contains in-frame clones alone and is incomplete. Among around 60,000 clones listed, 84% were seen once. Sampled blood was obtained at baseline, cycle 4 day 1, and cycle 7 day 1. This record comes from a study of OX40 agonist ivuxolimab in advanced cancers. Overall study findings and caveats: Low normalized T-cell clonal expansion was additionally recorded for some nonresponders. On average, CD8+ T cells had more expanded clones than CD4+.

There are 13 residues in the CDR3. The J segment lost 11 bases and the V segment lost 7 bases, leaving 8 bases of the junction unmatched. Germline assignment: CDR1 SNHLY and CDR2 FYNNEI. Sequencing was performed on CD4+ or CD8+ T cells sorted from blood, taken in a trial of the OX40 agonist ivuxolimab. The clonotype was recovered from an adult with an advanced solid tumor such as melanoma, head and neck, liver or kidney cancer. V and J are TRBV2 and TRBJ1-4; 9 nucleotides match TRBD1. CDR3 sequence: CASTGQGTGKLFF. The CDR3 region has the DNA TGTGCCAGCACTGGACAAGGGACAGGGAAACTGTTTTTT.